This T cell receptor beta chain came from a study of shared clonotypes between healthy human individuals. The authors distributed each subset's genomic DNA evenly over several immunoSEQ plates. Sequencing used immunoSEQ multiplex PCR; TCRdb keeps in-frame clones, though not all of them. The repertoire holds 600,000 to 700,000 clones, with 55% to 85% as singletons. The V gene's germline CDR1 is SNHLY and CDR2 FYNNEI. The CDR3 runs to 15 residues. Trimming pared 4 bases from V and 2 bases from J, leaving 14 bases between. The gene calls are TRBV2 and TRBJ1-2, with D perhaps TRBD1 (5 bases). This TCR derives from a woman in her 30s in good health. The material sequenced was memory CD4+ T cells sorted from blood. The subset was: CD45RA-negative fraction. CDR3 in amino acids: CASSGLREVNYGYTF. The CDR3 DNA is TGTGCCAGCAGTGGTCTCAGGGAGGTCAACTATGGCTACACCTTC.